This T cell receptor beta chain was sequenced during a study of regulatory T cells in long-lasting Graves disease. This clonotype came up a few times. The time point is: persistent/refractory GD, antithyroid drugs over 5 years with positive TRAb. PBMC RNA was the source of the TCR library. Libraries of TCR beta came from iRepertoire HTBI primers plus Arm-PCR of CDR3 regions. TCRdb passed the multiplex PCR reads through MiXCR, listing each CDR3 protein once. The sample lists 650,000 to 700,000 distinct CDR3 sequences; 25% to 35% were seen once. Material: peripheral blood mononuclear cells (PBMCs), obtained when the disease was refractory, from a patient treated with antithyroid drugs. This receptor was obtained from a female donor with Graves disease.

In nucleotides, the CDR3 is TGTGCCAGCAGCGCCCTGGAACTAGCGGGAGTCGAGCAGTACTTC. Translated: CASSALELAGVEQYF. J is TRBJ2-4 and V is TRBV5-4; TRBD2 matches at 11 bases. The end of the DNA aligns better with TRBJ2-7, so the J call may be wrong. The CDR3 spans 15 residues. Germline V gene lookup returns CDR1 SGHNT and CDR2 YYREEE (reference sequence).